This TCR beta chain was sequenced in a study of CD4 and CD8 cells across lung adenocarcinoma regions. For this clonotype: At one of its ends the junction is not consistent with the germline gene, which may arise from a read error.

One entry per CDR3 protein results from TCRdb running MiXCR on the PCR reads. The sample contains more than 15,000 distinct CDR3 sequences, roughly 50% of which appear only once. The CDR3 consists of 9 residues. Germline loops: CDR1 SGHTA, CDR2 FQGNSA. Localized lung adenocarcinoma, a non-small cell lung cancer, affected the donors. Material: CD4+ T cells from the margin of a lung tumor. The chain combines TRBV7-2 with TRBJ2-1; D remains ambiguous. This TCR was recovered from a male donor with lung adenocarcinoma. The CD4 and CD8 labels of this study may be unreliable. CDR3 sequence (DNA): TGTGCCAGCAGCTTAGCGGGTCACTTC. This sequence encodes CASSLAGHF.